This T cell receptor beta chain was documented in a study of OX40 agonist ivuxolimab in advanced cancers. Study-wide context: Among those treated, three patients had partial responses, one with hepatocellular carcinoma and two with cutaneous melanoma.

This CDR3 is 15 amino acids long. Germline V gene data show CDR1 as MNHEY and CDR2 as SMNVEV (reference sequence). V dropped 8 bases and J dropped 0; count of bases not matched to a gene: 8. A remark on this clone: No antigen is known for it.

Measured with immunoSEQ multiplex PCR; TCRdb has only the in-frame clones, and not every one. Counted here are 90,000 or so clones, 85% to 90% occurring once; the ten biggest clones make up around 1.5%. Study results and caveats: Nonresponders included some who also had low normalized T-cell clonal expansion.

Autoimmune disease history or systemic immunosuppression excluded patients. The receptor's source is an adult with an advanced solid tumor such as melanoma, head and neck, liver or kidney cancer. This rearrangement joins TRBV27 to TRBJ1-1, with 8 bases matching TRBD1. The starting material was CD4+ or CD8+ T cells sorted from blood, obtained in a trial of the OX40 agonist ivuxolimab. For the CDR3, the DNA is TGTGCCAGCCGACAGGGGTCCCTCATGAACACTGAAGCTTTCTTT. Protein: CASRQGSLMNTEAFF.